Sequencing of this T cell receptor (beta chain) was carried out in a study of blood T cell repertoires in COVID-19 (dated by TCRdb to about 2020). Notes on the research overall: The collaborator samples originated in the United States, Italy and Spain and spanned the acute and convalescent phases of COVID-19. The prospective study material was composed of cDNA or gDNA derived from T cells, B-cell-depleted T cells, or PBMCs. Subjects who had been exposed to COVID-19, were actively infected with it, or had recovered from it provided the deeply sampled blood TCRbeta repertoires that made up the dataset. A freely available public database, intended as a resource for researchers studying the immune response to SARS-CoV-2, is where the repertoires were released. The samples were drawn from the first 160 participants of the ongoing ImmuneRACE study and from 1,254 subjects provided by 6 global collaborators. Sample metadata almost always included a de-identified subject ID, COVID-19 status, age in years and sex. Where available, HLA class I and class II types were obtained from metadata supplied by the sample provider rather than from assay-based typing. Here is what the overall study found, with its caveats: The quantity of clinical and demographic metadata differed by source and by participant and was supplied without curation.

This clone was seen only once. Its antigen is not yet known. No base quality information exists; no much larger clone differs at one position. Whole blood was collected in K2EDTA tubes by collaborating institutions according to the institutions' own protocols. For TCRbeta analysis, collaborator samples were shipped as frozen whole blood, as isolated PBMCs, or as DNA extracted from either sample type. TCRbeta CDR3 regions were amplified from genomic DNA using the immunoSEQ Assay, a bias-controlled multiplex PCR. Per the original workflow: Within the assay, amplification of reference gene primers was used to estimate how many nucleated cells each sample contained. To quantify the absolute abundance of each unique TCRbeta CDR3 rearrangement, sequence reads were collapsed and filtered. For each sample, productive Simpson clonality was calculated as the square root of Simpson's diversity index over productive rearrangements. TCRdb stores this immuneACCESS table with in-frame sequences only. Part of the clones is absent; in the studies checked, under half of the shortfall reflects unresolved V genes, and no reason is known for the rest. From that table come the V and J calls and clone size; the DNA was used to work out D and trimming. The sample data list 45,000 to 60,000 clones, and 70% to 90% of these were observed just once. The top ten clones comprise 1.5% to 2% of the sample.

The CDR3 starts with the cysteine, ends with the phenylalanine, and has 13 residues. Only CDR3 DNA remains: 39 bases, in frame from the first base. V is pared back by 5 bases and J by 0 bases, with 10 bases lying between the germline termini. The germline V gene encodes CDR1 SQVTM and CDR2 ANQGSEA. This sequence was found in a man aged 60 to 75 with acute or convalescent COVID-19. Material for sequencing was peripheral blood. The sequence joins TRBV29-1 to TRBJ1-1, and TRBD1 may be the D gene, going by 5 matching bases. In nucleotide form, the sequence is TGCAGCGTTTCTGGGGGGGTGAACACTGAAGCTTTCTTT. Its coded protein is CSVSGGVNTEAFF.